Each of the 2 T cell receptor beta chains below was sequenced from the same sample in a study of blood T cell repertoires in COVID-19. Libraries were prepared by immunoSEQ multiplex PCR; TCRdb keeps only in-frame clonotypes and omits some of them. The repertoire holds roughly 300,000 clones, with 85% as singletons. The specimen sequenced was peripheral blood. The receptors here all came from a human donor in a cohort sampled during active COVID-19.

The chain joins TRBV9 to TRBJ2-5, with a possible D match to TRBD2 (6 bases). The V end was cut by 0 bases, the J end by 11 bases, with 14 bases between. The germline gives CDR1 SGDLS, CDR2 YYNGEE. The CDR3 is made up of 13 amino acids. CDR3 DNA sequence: TGTGCCAGCAGCGTAGGGGACTCCCTTCAACAGTACTTC. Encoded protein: CASSVGDSLQQYF.

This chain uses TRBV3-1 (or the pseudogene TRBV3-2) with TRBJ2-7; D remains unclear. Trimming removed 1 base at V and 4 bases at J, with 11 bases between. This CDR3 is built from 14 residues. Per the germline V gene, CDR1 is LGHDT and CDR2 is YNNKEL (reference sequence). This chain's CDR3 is CASSQAPTPYEQYF. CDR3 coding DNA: TGTGCCAGCAGCCAAGCCCCCACTCCTTACGAGCAGTACTTC.